The clone carrying this T cell receptor (beta chain) has only a few counts. Its antigen is undetermined. The sample belongs to a study of vaccination and CD4 T cells after COVID-19. CDR1 is LNHDA and CDR2 is SQIVND in the germline V gene (reference sequence). CDR3 length: 17 residues. The ends lost 3 bases at V and 4 bases at J; junction bases unmatched: 9. The sample's treatment: approximately nine-day PBMC culture with coronavirus spike peptide pools or control peptides (ViraFEST assay). Sequence data for DNA of cultured CD4+ T cells were generated by the Oncomine TCR Beta short-read assay. TCRdb re-called the PCR reads with MiXCR, one entry per CDR3 protein. The sample lists some 18,000 distinct CDR3 sequences, 50% to 60% occurring once.

The TCR was taken from a human donor who had recovered from COVID-19. This rearrangement joins TRBV19 to TRBJ1-2, with 12 bases that match TRBD1. Material: CD4+ T cells from blood, cultured in vitro, obtained after SARS-CoV-2 vaccination. CDR3 in amino acids: CASSMPGTGGSVYGYTF. The CDR3 region has the DNA TGTGCCAGTAGTATGCCCGGGACAGGGGGCAGCGTCTATGGCTACACCTTC. Together with reference TRBV19 and TRBJ1-2, the CDR3 gives the full variable domain: DGGITQSPKYLFRKEGQNVTLSCEQNLNHDAMYWYRQDPGQGLRLIYYSQIVNDFQKGDIAEGYSVSREKKESFPLTVTSAQKNPTAFYLCASSMPGTGGSVYGYTFGSGTRLTVV.